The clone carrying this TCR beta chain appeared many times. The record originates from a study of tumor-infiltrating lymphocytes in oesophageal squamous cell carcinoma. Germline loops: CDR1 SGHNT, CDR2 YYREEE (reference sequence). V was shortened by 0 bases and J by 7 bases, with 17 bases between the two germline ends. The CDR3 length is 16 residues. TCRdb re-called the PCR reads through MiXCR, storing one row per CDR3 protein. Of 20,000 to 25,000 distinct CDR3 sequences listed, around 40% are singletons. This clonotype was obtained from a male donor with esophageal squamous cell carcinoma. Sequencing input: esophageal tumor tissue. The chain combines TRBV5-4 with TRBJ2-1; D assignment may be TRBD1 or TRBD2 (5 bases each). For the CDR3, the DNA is TGTGCCAGCAGCTTGGGAGGGACCCCTGAAGTTAATGAGCAGTTCTTC. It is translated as CASSLGGTPEVNEQFF.